This passage covers 31 T cell receptor beta chains from one sample sequenced in a study of T cell responses to AZD1222 COVID-19 vaccine. Clones were sequenced by immunoSEQ multiplex PCR, and TCRdb holds only the in-frame ones, with some missing. There are under 200,000 clones in the sample; 90% occur only once, and about 1.6% lies in the top ten. Source: peripheral blood, taken on day 0 of AZD1222 vaccination. These receptors were collected from an adult in good health.

The V gene is TRBV29-1, the J gene TRBJ1-2; weak D call: TRBD1 (5 bases). V lost 2 bases to trimming and J lost 8 bases, with 15 bases between them. Germline values: CDR1 SQVTM, CDR2 ANQGSEA. The CDR3 sequence is 13 residues long. This CDR3 reads CSVETVQGGGYTF. DNA for the CDR3: TGCAGCGTTGAAACGGTCCAGGGCGGGGGCTACACCTTC.

This chain uses TRBV5-1 with TRBJ1-1; D is possibly TRBD1 (6 bases). The length of the CDR3 is 14 residues. V was trimmed by 2 bases and J by 4 bases, leaving 12 bases between them. Germline V gives CDR1 SGHRS, CDR2 YFSETQ. The CDR3 region has the DNA TGCGCCAGCAGCTTTGGGGGGCTGGTCACTGAAGCTTTCTTT. Encoded protein: CASSFGGLVTEAFF.

This sequence joins TRBV9 and TRBJ1-4; D remains unclear. V shed 4 bases and J shed 7 bases, with 14 bases lying between them. Looked up from germline, CDR1 is SGDLS and CDR2 is YYNGEE. The CDR3 sequence is 14 residues long. The CDR3 DNA follows: TGTGCCAGCAGCCCACACGGCCCGGGTGAAAAACTGTTTTTT. Amino acids: CASSPHGPGEKLFF.

This clone was seen once. The V and J genes are TRBV6-6 and TRBJ1-3; D perhaps matches TRBD1 (5 bases). The CDR3 is 13 amino acids. The germline V and J ends were trimmed by 6 bases and 3 bases, with 9 bases remaining between them. Per the germline V gene, CDR1 is MNHNY and CDR2 is SVGAGI (reference sequence). The DNA of the CDR3 is TGTGCCAGCAGGAGGGGTGATGGAAACACCATATATTTT. This gives the protein CASRRGDGNTIYF.

CDR3 sequence reads: CSASPRSGQKHEKLFF. The CDR3, as DNA: TGCAGTGCTAGTCCTAGATCAGGACAGAAACATGAAAAACTGTTTTTT. This chain links TRBV20-1 with TRBJ1-4, with a possible D match to TRBD1 (6 bases). Trimming shortened V by 3 bases and J by 6 bases, and 20 bases separated the two germline ends. CDR1 is DFQATT and CDR2 is SNEGSKA in the germline V gene (reference sequence). The CDR3 is 16 residues long.

This clone was seen a few times. V is TRBV7-8 and J is TRBJ1-6; D is ambiguous. CDR1 is SGHVS and CDR2 is FQNEAQ in the germline V gene. CDR3 length: 14 residues. With 3 bases removed from V and 3 bases from J, the gap between germline ends came to 6 bases. This chain's CDR3 is CASSFRFYNSPLHF. The DNA of the CDR3 is TGTGCCAGCAGCTTCCGGTTCTATAATTCACCCCTCCACTTT.

The chain carries TRBV4-1 and TRBJ1-4; D not certain. V was shortened by 1 base and J by 4 bases, with 4 bases between the two germline ends. Germline assignment: CDR1 MGHRA and CDR2 YSYEKL. The CDR3 contains 13 residues. The CDR3 loop reads CASSQALNEKLFF. The CDR3 DNA reads as TGCGCCAGCAGCCAAGCGCTTAATGAAAAACTGTTTTTT.

This clone was picked up a small number of times. V usage is TRBV7-8 and J usage is TRBJ2-2; 7 bases line up with TRBD2. The CDR3 runs to 15 residues. V was clipped by 5 bases and J by 6 bases; unmatched bases: 9. The V gene's germline CDR1 is SGHVS and CDR2 FQNEAQ. The CDR3 coding sequence is TGTGCCAGCAGCCCCTGGGGGGGTTTGCCCGGGGAGCTGTTTTTT. This gives the protein CASSPWGGLPGELFF. Filled out from reference TRBV7-8 and TRBJ2-2, the complete variable domain reads GAGVSQSPRYKVAKRGQDVALRCDPISGHVSLFWYQQALGQGPEFLTYFQNEAQLDKSGLPSDRFFAERPEGSVSTLKIQRTQQEDSAVYLCASSPWGGLPGELFFGEGSRLTVL.

V is TRBV7-6 and J is TRBJ1-4; 9 positions agree with TRBD1. The CDR3 contains 16 residues. Germline V lookup: CDR1 SGHVS, CDR2 FNYEAQ. Trimming cost V 5 bases and J 4 bases; bases outside gene matches: 8. CDR3 sequence (DNA): TGTGCCAGCAGCCTACAGGGGGCGTATGTTAATGAAAAACTGTTTTTT. Protein: CASSLQGAYVNEKLFF.

This chain uses TRBV5-5 with TRBJ2-5, with TRBD1 as a possible D gene (6 bases). V lost 5 bases to trimming and J lost 1 base, with 15 bases between them. In germline, CDR1 is SGHKS, CDR2 YYEKEE (reference sequence). The CDR3 consists of 15 residues. CDR3: CASSPFGQSQETQYF. The CDR3 nucleotides read TGTGCCAGCAGTCCCTTCGGACAGTCCCAAGAGACCCAGTACTTC.

The rearrangement links TRBV3-1 (or the pseudogene TRBV3-2) to TRBJ2-7; tentatively, D is TRBD1 (5 bases). CDR3 size: 11 residues. Trimming removed 8 bases at V and 5 bases at J, with 10 bases between. Germline CDR1 and CDR2: LGHDT and YNNKEL (reference sequence). The CDR3 loop reads CASAGYNEQYF. CDR3 sequence (DNA): TGTGCCAGCGCAGGGTACAACGAGCAGTACTTC.

The gene calls are TRBV6-5 and TRBJ1-6, with no clear D. The CDR3 has 13 amino acids. Trimming stripped 6 bases from V and 7 bases from J, with 10 bases between. In germline, CDR1 is MNHEY, CDR2 SVGAGI. For the CDR3, the DNA is TGTGCCAGCAGACAGAGAGAGAATTCACCCCTCCACTTT. Translation gives CASRQRENSPLHF.

This clone was seen just once. This chain connects TRBV6-2 or TRBV6-3 to TRBJ1-2, with D possibly matching TRBD1 (6 bases). Germline assignment: CDR1 MNHEY and CDR2 SVGEGT. The V end was cut by 0 bases, the J end by 7 bases, with 21 bases between. The CDR3 has 17 residues. CDR3 residues: CASSYSMVSDRAFGYTF. For the CDR3, the DNA is TGTGCCAGCAGTTACTCGATGGTATCGGACAGAGCTTTTGGCTACACCTTC.

This chain connects TRBV5-1 to TRBJ2-7, with TRBD1 matching 8 bases. The CDR3 is 15 amino acids. Germline CDR1 SGHRS, CDR2 YFSETQ. J was trimmed by 5 bases and V by 3 bases; bases with no gene match: 10. For the CDR3, the DNA is TGCGCCAGCAGCTCGATGGACAGGGTCAGGAACGAGCAGTACTTC. It codes for CASSSMDRVRNEQYF. The full variable domain, its missing parts supplied by reference TRBV5-1 and TRBJ2-7, is KAGVTQTPRYLIKTRGQQVTLSCSPISGHRSVSWYQQTPGQGLQFLFEYFSETQRNKGNFPGRFSGRQFSNSRSEMNVSTLELGDSALYLCASSSMDRVRNEQYFGPGTRLTVT.

This sequence joins TRBV28 and TRBJ1-2; D not resolved. V shed 8 bases and J shed 6 bases, with 13 bases lying between them. Germline CDR1 reads MDHEN; CDR2 reads SYDVKM. CDR3 size: 12 residues. The CDR3 sequence: CASDTRADGYTF. The CDR3 region has the DNA TGTGCCAGCGATACACGGGCAGATGGCTACACCTTC.

The V and J genes are TRBV9 and TRBJ2-3, with TRBD1 matching 10 bases. The germline CDR1 and CDR2 sequences are SGDLS and YYNGEE. The J segment lost 5 bases and the V segment lost 4 bases, leaving 10 bases of the junction unmatched. The CDR3 is 16 residues long. The DNA of the CDR3 is TGTGCCAGCAGCTCCAGTCCCGGGACAGGGGTAGATACGCAGTATTTT. It encodes CASSSSPGTGVDTQYF. The full variable domain, with the rest looked up from reference TRBV9 and TRBJ2-3, is DSGVTQTPKHLITATGQRVTLRCSPRSGDLSVYWYQQSLDQGLQFLIQYYNGEERAKGNILERFSAQQFPDLHSELNLSSLELGDSALYFCASSSSPGTGVDTQYFGPGTRLTVL.

The chain links TRBV10-2 to TRBJ1-1; tentatively, D is TRBD1 (6 bases). This CDR3 spans 13 amino acids. Trimming took off 7 bases at V and 5 bases at J, with 14 bases between the two ends. Germline V gene sequence: CDR1 WSHSY, CDR2 SAAADI. Here the CDR3 reads CASTEQGGTEAFF. Here the CDR3 DNA reads TGCGCCAGCACGGAACAGGGAGGGACTGAAGCTTTCTTT.

This chain joins TRBV27 and TRBJ1-2, with TRBD1 as a possible D gene (5 bases). V shed 5 bases and J shed 8 bases, with 15 bases lying between them. Per germline, CDR1 MNHEY and CDR2 SMNVEV (reference sequence). This CDR3 has 13 amino acids. The CDR3: CASSGVGAWGYTF. The CDR3 DNA reads TGTGCCAGCAGTGGGGTCGGGGCTTGGGGCTACACCTTC.

This chain joins TRBV11-2 and TRBJ2-1; D perhaps matches TRBD2 (6 bases). The V and J ends lost 1 base and 7 bases respectively, with 11 bases between them. Germline V CDR1 and CDR2: SGHAT, FQNNGV. The CDR3 has 14 residues. CDR3 amino acids: CASSLALGGNEQFF. DNA of the CDR3: TGTGCCAGCAGCTTAGCACTGGGGGGTAATGAGCAGTTCTTC.

This chain joins TRBV28 and TRBJ1-1; D is unresolved. This CDR3 is built from 12 residues. Trimming took 2 bases from V and 4 from J, leaving 5 bases between them. CDR1 is MDHEN and CDR2 is SYDVKM in the germline V gene. In DNA form, the CDR3 reads TGTGCCAGCAGTTTACGTGTCACTGAAGCTTTCTTT. It translates to CASSLRVTEAFF.

The chain links TRBV3-1 (or the pseudogene TRBV3-2) to TRBJ1-4; D unclear. Trimming shortened V by 1 base and J by 7 bases, and 13 bases separated the two germline ends. This CDR3 region has 15 residues. Germline V gene lookup returns CDR1 LGHDT and CDR2 YNNKEL (reference sequence). The CDR3 region has the DNA TGTGCCAGCAGCCAAGTTTCCGGGAGCGGTGAAAAACTGTTTTTT. As protein: CASSQVSGSGEKLFF.

This CDR3 is CASSERDWNNEQFF. CDR3 coding DNA: TGTGCCAGCAGTGAACGCGACTGGAACAATGAGCAGTTCTTC. This chain uses TRBV6-1 with TRBJ2-1; D gene ambiguous. V was pared by 2 bases and J by 5 bases, with 10 bases between. CDR1 is MNHNS, CDR2 SASEGT, per germline. The CDR3 covers 14 residues.

J is TRBJ2-3 and V is TRBV20-1, with D uncertain. With 6 bases removed from V and 0 bases from J, the gap between germline ends came to 4 bases. Germline V CDR1 and CDR2: DFQATT, SNEGSKA (reference sequence). The CDR3 covers 11 residues. The CDR3 bases are TGCAGTGCCCCAAGCACAGATACGCAGTATTTT. Protein product: CSAPSTDTQYF.

The chain carries TRBV19 and TRBJ1-2, with D possibly being TRBD1 (6 bases). CDR3 size: 14 residues. Germline lookup yields CDR1 LNHDA and CDR2 SQIVND (reference sequence). With 7 bases removed from V and 1 base from J, the gap between germline ends came to 13 bases. Here the CDR3 reads CASTPVGGNYGYTF. Here the CDR3 DNA reads TGTGCCAGTACCCCTGTAGGGGGTAACTATGGCTACACCTTC.

The chain links TRBV5-5 to TRBJ1-1; D is unresolved. This CDR3 is built from 14 residues. Trimming removed 1 base at V and 1 base at J, with 8 bases between. Germline V gene data show CDR1 as SGHKS and CDR2 as YYEKEE (reference sequence). The DNA for the CDR3 is TGTGCCAGCAGCTTGTTTTTGTCGAACACTGAAGCTTTCTTT. It encodes CASSLFLSNTEAFF.

In its sample, this clone was seen once. This chain connects TRBV6-5 to TRBJ2-7, with D perhaps matching TRBD2 (6 bases). Germline CDR1 reads MNHEY; CDR2 reads SVGAGI. Trimming pared 6 bases from V and 3 bases from J, leaving 18 bases between. This CDR3 has 15 residues. The CDR3 loop is CASRSTGTGVYEQYF. The DNA for the CDR3 is TGTGCCAGCAGATCTACCGGGACTGGGGTCTACGAGCAGTACTTC.

The J gene is TRBJ1-5, the V gene TRBV6-5; TRBD1 might be the D (5 bases). The length of the CDR3 is 14 residues. Trimming removed 6 bases at V and 4 bases at J, with 13 bases between. Germline CDR1 MNHEY, CDR2 SVGAGI. CDR3 coding DNA: TGTGCCAGCAGGGTGATAGGACAAAATCAGCCCCAGCATTTT. This sequence encodes CASRVIGQNQPQHF.

The gene calls are TRBV7-9 and TRBJ2-1; perhaps TRBD2 as D (7 bases). V shed 1 base and J shed 2 bases, with 15 bases lying between them. The CDR3 extends over 17 amino acids. Germline V gene data show CDR1 as SEHNR and CDR2 as FQNEAQ (reference sequence). The chain's CDR3 is CASSLGLEGGPYNEQFF. As DNA, the CDR3 is TGTGCCAGCAGCTTAGGCCTCGAGGGGGGGCCCTACAATGAGCAGTTCTTC.

The chain links TRBV7-2 to TRBJ1-1; D may be TRBD1 (5 bases). V lost 2 bases and J 8 bases, leaving 6 bases between the germline ends. The length of the CDR3 is 11 residues. Germline lookup yields CDR1 SGHTA and CDR2 FQGNSA. The CDR3 DNA sequence: TGTGCCAGCAGCTTACAGGGAGAAGCTTTCTTT. The encoded protein is CASSLQGEAFF.

The chain couples TRBV6-1 to TRBJ1-3; weak D call: TRBD1 (6 bases). The CDR3 contains 17 residues. V shed 1 base and J shed 0 bases, with 13 bases lying between them. Germline lookup yields CDR1 MNHNS and CDR2 SASEGT. CDR3 amino acids: CASSEVGQGLSGNTIYF. The CDR3 bases are TGTGCCAGCAGTGAAGTGGGCCAGGGGCTCTCTGGAAACACCATATATTTT.

This clone is a singleton in its sample. This chain uses TRBV7-9 with TRBJ2-3; 8 bases map to TRBD2. This CDR3 has 18 residues. Trimming took 0 bases from V and 0 from J; bases not matched to a gene: 8. Looked up from germline, CDR1 is SEHNR and CDR2 is FQNEAQ (reference sequence). As DNA, the CDR3 is TGTGCCAGCAGCTTAGCAAGCGGGGGCCGACCTAGCACAGATACGCAGTATTTT. It yields the protein CASSLASGGRPSTDTQYF.